The 10 T cell receptor beta chains below all came from one sample that was sequenced in a study of blood T cell repertoires in COVID-19 (dated by TCRdb to about 2020). Library method: the immunoSEQ multiplex PCR assay. TCRdb took over this immuneACCESS table, retaining in-frame rearrangements with V and J assigned. Such tables are incomplete; in checked studies, under half of the missing clones stem from an unresolved V gene, and the remainder is unexplained. A total of approximately 350,000 clones appear in this sample, around nine tenths of them only once. Of the sample, roughly 7.2% is held by the ten largest clones. The sequenced sample was peripheral blood. These receptors came from a woman aged 60 to 75 with COVID-19, enrolled during active disease.

The V call is TRBV25-1, the J call TRBJ1-5, with 8 bases that match TRBD1. This CDR3 spans 15 amino acids. Germline-derived CDR1 and CDR2 are MGHDK and SYGVNS. Trimming took 4 bases from V and 8 from J; bases not matched to a gene: 10. CDR3 loop: CASSGPTGAYEPQHF. CDR3 DNA: TGTGCCAGCAGTGGACCGACAGGGGCCTATGAGCCCCAGCATTTT.

This chain uses TRBV10-3 with TRBJ2-4; a possible D gene is TRBD1 (6 bases). CDR3 length: 16 amino acids. V was cut by 1 base and J by 3 bases, with 13 bases left in between. CDR1 ENHRY and CDR2 SYGVKD come from the germline V gene. Here the CDR3 reads CAISEWPGEGKNIQYF. The CDR3 DNA reads as TGTGCCATCAGTGAGTGGCCAGGGGAAGGCAAAAACATTCAGTACTTC.

The rearrangement uses TRBV9 and TRBJ2-1, with D perhaps TRBD1 (6 bases). V dropped 3 bases and J dropped 4 bases, with 14 bases sitting between them. Germline V CDR1 and CDR2: SGDLS, YYNGEE. There are 15 residues in the CDR3. DNA for the CDR3: TGTGCCAGCAGCGGGTCCGGGACAACTTACAATGAGCAGTTCTTC. It is translated as CASSGSGTTYNEQFF. Full variable domain (missing parts from reference TRBV9 and TRBJ2-1): DSGVTQTPKHLITATGQRVTLRCSPRSGDLSVYWYQQSLDQGLQFLIQYYNGEERAKGNILERFSAQQFPDLHSELNLSSLELGDSALYFCASSGSGTTYNEQFFGPGTRLTVL.

V is TRBV5-1 and J is TRBJ2-3; D may be TRBD2 (6 bases). This CDR3 has 14 amino acids. Trimming pared 6 bases from V and 1 base from J, leaving 12 bases between. Germline loops: CDR1 SGHRS, CDR2 YFSETQ. The CDR3, as DNA: TGCGCCAGCAACGGAGGGGAGGGCACAGATACGCAGTATTTT. Residues: CASNGGEGTDTQYF. Variable domain in full (rest from reference TRBV5-1 and TRBJ2-3): KAGVTQTPRYLIKTRGQQVTLSCSPISGHRSVSWYQQTPGQGLQFLFEYFSETQRNKGNFPGRFSGRQFSNSRSEMNVSTLELGDSALYLCASNGGEGTDTQYFGPGTRLTVL.

This chain uses TRBV7-3 with TRBJ2-1; D call uncertain. Per the germline V gene, CDR1 is SGHTA and CDR2 is FQGTGA. The CDR3 runs 15 residues. V lost 5 bases and J 5 bases, leaving 16 bases between the germline ends. The CDR3 DNA sequence: TGTGCCAGCAGCGCCGTAGACCAACTAAACAATGAGCAGTTCTTC. This gives the protein CASSAVDQLNNEQFF.

The chain employs TRBV9 and TRBJ2-2; D might be TRBD2 (6 bases). The germline V gene encodes CDR1 SGDLS and CDR2 YYNGEE. Trimming left V 7 bases short and J 3 bases short, with 16 bases between. The CDR3 is 15 residues long. The CDR3 sequence: CASSIGGFDTGELFF. Here the CDR3 DNA reads TGTGCCAGCTCTATCGGGGGATTTGACACCGGGGAGCTGTTTTTT.

V usage is TRBV2 and J usage is TRBJ1-5; possibly TRBD1 for D (6 bases). Germline CDR1 SNHLY, CDR2 FYNNEI. The CDR3 has 14 amino acids. V was cut by 7 bases and J by 5 bases, with 15 bases left in between. CDR3 sequence (DNA): TGTGCCAGCAATCTACAGGGAATTGATCAGCCCCAGCATTTT. Its protein is CASNLQGIDQPQHF.

The V call is TRBV5-1, the J call TRBJ1-2; D not certain. The CDR3 is 16 amino acids. V was shortened by 1 base and J by 1 base, with 14 bases between the two germline ends. Germline V gene sequence: CDR1 SGHRS, CDR2 YFSETQ. The chain's CDR3 is CASSLWAPGNNYGYTF. The CDR3 DNA is TGCGCCAGCAGCTTGTGGGCACCGGGAAATAACTATGGCTACACCTTC.

This clone was picked up one time. V and J are TRBV7-3 and TRBJ2-5; 8 bases align to TRBD2. The trim removed 5 bases at V and 4 bases at J, leaving 9 bases unmatched. Per the germline V gene, CDR1 is SGHTA and CDR2 is FQGTGA. The CDR3 has 15 residues. The DNA for the CDR3 is TGTGCCAGCAGCAGAAGGGGACTAGTCTCAGAGACCCAGTACTTC. Its translation: CASSRRGLVSETQYF.

This chain uses TRBV4-1 with TRBJ2-1; TRBD2 agrees at 13 bases. V lost 6 bases to trimming and J lost 5 bases; unmatched junction nucleotides: 4. Germline V gene data show CDR1 as MGHRA and CDR2 as YSYEKL. This CDR3 region has 15 residues. CDR3 DNA sequence: TGCGCCAGCAGAAAGGGACTAGCGGGGAACAATGAGCAGTTCTTC. It specifies CASRKGLAGNNEQFF.